A single sample gave rise to the 27 T cell receptor beta chains below, sequenced in a study of regulatory T cells in long-lasting Graves disease. Time point specified: newly diagnosed GD, antithyroid drugs for less than 3 months. After RNA was extracted from PBMCs, the TCR library was made from it. Building the TCR beta libraries relied on iRepertoire HTBI primers, and CDR3 regions underwent Arm-PCR. TCRdb fed the multiplex PCR reads into MiXCR, producing one record per CDR3 protein. Of about 400,000 distinct CDR3 sequences listed, 15% are singletons. These data are also associated with another study on T cells in Graves' hyperthyroidism and ophthalmopathy.

This material consisted of peripheral blood mononuclear cells (PBMCs), taken at new diagnosis, from a patient treated with antithyroid drugs. The receptors were sampled from a woman in her forties with Graves disease.

This clonotype has a count of ten or more. J is TRBJ2-1 and V is TRBV7-9; 11 bases line up with TRBD2. Trimming removed 7 bases from V and 7 bases from J; junction bases left unmatched: 6. The CDR3 extends over 14 amino acids. Germline V gives CDR1 SEHNR, CDR2 FQNEAQ (reference sequence). The CDR3 region has the DNA TGTGCCAGCAATGGGGCTAGCGGGAGGAATGAGCAGTTCTTC. Translation gives CASNGASGRNEQFF.

There are many counts of this clonotype. The rearrangement links TRBV5-1 to TRBJ1-1; no clear D gene. The CDR3 length is 15 residues. V was clipped by 4 bases and J by 0 bases, with 13 bases between them. Germline-derived CDR1 and CDR2 are SGHRS and YFSETQ. CDR3 sequence: CASSDPQSMNTEAFF. The CDR3 DNA sequence: TGCGCCAGCAGCGACCCGCAATCCATGAACACTGAAGCTTTCTTT. Looking up the rest from reference TRBV5-1 and TRBJ1-1 gives the full variable domain: KAGVTQTPRYLIKTRGQQVTLSCSPISGHRSVSWYQQTPGQGLQFLFEYFSETQRNKGNFPGRFSGRQFSNSRSEMNVSTLELGDSALYLCASSDPQSMNTEAFFGQGTRLTVV.

This clonotype was counted ten times or more. The V gene is TRBV6-1, the J gene TRBJ1-4, with a tentative D call TRBD1 (6 bases). This CDR3 is built from 15 residues. Germline CDR1 is MNHNS and CDR2 is SASEGT. V dropped 6 bases and J dropped 0 bases, with 11 bases sitting between them. The chain's CDR3 is CASRRGTATNEKLFF. CDR3 in DNA: TGTGCCAGCAGGAGGGGGACTGCAACTAATGAAAAACTGTTTTTT.

This clonotype rates as medium-sized (0.01 to 0.1%). The chain recombines TRBV2 with TRBJ1-4, with no clear D. The CDR3 is 13 residues long. Trimming removed 6 bases from V and 4 bases from J, with 9 bases in between. Germline values: CDR1 SNHLY, CDR2 FYNNEI. Here the CDR3 DNA reads TGTGCCAGCAGCGAGGAGCTTAATGAAAAACTGTTTTTT. It specifies CASSEELNEKLFF.

This clonotype occurred many times. V and J are TRBV7-2 and TRBJ2-5; weak D call: TRBD1 (6 bases). Germline lookup yields CDR1 SGHTA and CDR2 FQGNSA. Trimming took 5 bases from V and 3 from J, leaving 16 bases between them. This CDR3 has 15 residues. The CDR3 DNA reads as TGTGCCAGCAGCCCAGGGGTCGCGATTAAAGAGACCCAGTACTTC. Encoded protein: CASSPGVAIKETQYF. Variable domain in full (rest from reference TRBV7-2 and TRBJ2-5): GAGVSQSPSNKVTEKGKDVELRCDPISGHTALYWYRQSLGQGLEFLIYFQGNSAPDKSGLPSDRFSAERTGGSVSTLTIQRTQQEDSAVYLCASSPGVAIKETQYFGPGTRLLVL.

The table lists this clonotype with a few counts. The rearrangement links TRBV5-1 to TRBJ2-1; D is unresolved. The CDR3 has 16 residues. The germline V gene has CDR1 SGHRS and CDR2 YFSETQ. Trimming removed 5 bases at V and 2 bases at J, with 17 bases between. As DNA, the CDR3 is TGCGCCAGCAGTCGTACCGGGCCTACCGCCTACAATGAGCAGTTCTTC. Translating it yields CASSRTGPTAYNEQFF.

The table lists this clonotype with many counts. CDR3 bases: TGTGCCAGCAGAAACACAGGAGGCAATGAGCAGTTCTTC. It translates to CASRNTGGNEQFF. The V call is TRBV3-1, the J call TRBJ2-1; perhaps D is TRBD1 or TRBD2 (5 bases each). Germline CDR1 and CDR2: LGHDT and YNNKEL (reference sequence). The CDR3 loop spans 13 amino acids. Trimming pared 6 bases from V and 6 bases from J, leaving 12 bases between.

The table lists this clonotype with many counts. V and J are TRBV2 and TRBJ2-5, with 10 bases aligning to TRBD2. The germline gives CDR1 SNHLY, CDR2 FYNNEI. The CDR3 has 15 amino acids. Trimming cost V 6 bases and J 2 bases; bases outside gene matches: 6. CDR3 nucleotides: TGTGCCAGCAGCATGACTAGCGGGCCTCAAGAGACCCAGTACTTC. Translating it yields CASSMTSGPQETQYF.

The sample holds many counts of this clonotype. The chain recombines TRBV13 with TRBJ2-4, with 7 bases matching TRBD1. The CDR3 loop spans 16 amino acids. The V and J ends lost 5 bases and 0 bases, in that order; junction bases with no gene match: 7. The V gene's germline CDR1 is PRHDT and CDR2 FYEKMQ (reference sequence). The DNA of the CDR3 is TGTGCCAGCAGCCCGGGACAGACGGTAGCCAAAAACATTCAGTACTTC. Its protein product is CASSPGQTVAKNIQYF.

There are a few counts of this clonotype. This chain joins TRBV7-6 and TRBJ2-2, with D maybe TRBD2 (5 bases). This CDR3 spans 15 amino acids. The germline V gene encodes CDR1 SGHVS and CDR2 FNYEAQ. Trimming cost V 1 base and J 4 bases, with 10 bases left between them. The CDR3 here is CASSLGTVGTGELFF. In DNA form, the CDR3 reads TGTGCCAGCAGCTTAGGGACTGTGGGCACCGGGGAGCTGTTTTTT.

On this clonotype itself: This likely comes from a read error, as the CDR3 has no conserved phenylalanine or tryptophan at its end. The chain is built from TRBV2 and TRBJ1-1; 10 bases match TRBD1. The CDR3 runs 13 residues. V was pared by 7 bases and J by 7 bases, with 6 bases of the junction left unmatched. CDR1 and CDR2 from the germline V gene are SNHLY and FYNNEI. The CDR3: CASMLRDRGEAFS. CDR3 coding DNA: TGTGCCAGCATGCTTAGGGACAGGGGTGAAGCTTTCTCT.

The rearrangement uses TRBV28 and TRBJ2-3, with 8 bases matching TRBD2. Trimming removed 6 bases from V and 4 bases from J; junction bases left unmatched: 21. CDR1 and CDR2 (germline): MDHEN, SYDVKM. The CDR3 runs to 19 residues. For the CDR3, the DNA is TGTGCCAGCAGCCGAAAGCGAATAGCGGGATCTCGGTCGGCAGATACGCAGTATTTT. It is translated as CASSRKRIAGSRSADTQYF.

The chain employs TRBV4-3 and TRBJ1-2; TRBD1 agrees at 9 bases. Germline lookup yields CDR1 LGHNA and CDR2 YSLEER. J was trimmed by 5 bases and V by 0 bases; bases with no gene match: 10. The CDR3 runs 17 residues. The CDR3 DNA follows: TGCGCCAGCAGCCAAGAACCGGGACAGGGATTTTGGTATGGCTACACCTTC. Protein: CASSQEPGQGFWYGYTF.

This clonotype was seen at least ten times. The V call is TRBV12-3 or TRBV12-4, the J call TRBJ2-7; no definite D call. Between the trimmed V and J ends, which lost 4 bases and 5 bases, there was a span of 6 bases. The CDR3 runs 11 residues. CDR3 loop: CASSSFDEQYF. The CDR3 DNA follows: TGTGCCAGCAGTTCTTTTGACGAGCAGTACTTC.

This clonotype was seen only a few times. The chain has TRBV4-1 and TRBJ2-3, with 10 bases matching TRBD2. CDR1 MGHRA and CDR2 YSYEKL come from the germline V gene. The CDR3 has 15 residues. Trimming cost V 4 bases and J 8 bases; bases outside gene matches: 9. Here the CDR3 reads CASSRTSGYGGTQYF. The CDR3 DNA follows: TGCGCCAGCAGCCGGACTAGCGGATATGGGGGTACGCAGTATTTT.

This clonotype was recorded only once. A read error is possible here, since a much larger clone lies one base away. V is TRBV6-1 and J is TRBJ2-1, with 9 bases lining up with TRBD2. The germline gives CDR1 MNHNS, CDR2 SASEGT. The CDR3 runs 14 residues. J lost 8 bases, V lost 8 bases, and 10 bases had no gene match. CDR3 region: CASSLREGWDEQFF. The CDR3, as DNA: TGTGCCAGCTCCCTGCGGGAGGGTTGGGATGAGCAGTTCTTC.

The table lists this clonotype with many counts. The chain is built from TRBV12-3 or TRBV12-4 and TRBJ2-1; TRBD2 matches 7 bases. The CDR3 consists of 16 residues. V gave up 4 bases and J gave up 2 bases; unmatched junction bases: 8. The CDR3 protein is CASSSRLAATYNEQFF. The CDR3 nucleotides read TGTGCCAGCAGTTCCCGACTAGCAGCTACCTACAATGAGCAGTTCTTC.

This clonotype occurred many times. This chain uses TRBV15 with TRBJ1-1; no clear D gene. Trimming took off 3 bases at V and 4 bases at J, with 12 bases between the two ends. The CDR3 is made up of 14 amino acids. From germline, CDR1 is LNHNV and CDR2 YYDKDF (reference sequence). CDR3 region: CATSSPPWGTEAFF. The CDR3 nucleotides are TGTGCCACCAGCAGTCCCCCCTGGGGCACTGAAGCTTTCTTT.

Ten or more counts support this clonotype. V gene TRBV15 combines with J gene TRBJ1-4; D might be TRBD1 (5 bases). This CDR3 contains 13 residues. The V end was cut by 6 bases, the J end by 6 bases, with 11 bases between. Germline V gene lookup returns CDR1 LNHNV and CDR2 YYDKDF (reference sequence). The CDR3 sequence is CATRAGKHEKLFF. The DNA of the CDR3 is TGTGCCACCAGGGCAGGGAAGCATGAAAAACTGTTTTTT.

This clonotype was counted ten times or more. The chain recombines TRBV29-1 with TRBJ2-7; no clear D. The germline gives CDR1 SQVTM, CDR2 ANQGSEA. V lost 5 bases and J 2 bases, leaving 10 bases between the germline ends. The CDR3 covers 12 residues. CDR3 DNA sequence: TGCAGCGTTTGGGAAGCCCCCTACGAGCAGTACTTC. This encodes CSVWEAPYEQYF.

This clonotype occurred a few times. The CDR3 loop is CASSPQPGLAGVEEQYF. The CDR3 nucleotides read TGTGCCAGCAGCCCCCAACCCGGACTAGCGGGGGTGGAGGAGCAGTACTTC. The chain joins TRBV3-1 to TRBJ2-7, with TRBD2 identical over 13 bases. Per the germline V gene, CDR1 is LGHDT and CDR2 is YNNKEL (reference sequence). The trim removed 4 bases at V and 7 bases at J, leaving 13 bases unmatched. This CDR3 is built from 17 residues.

This clonotype was recorded a few times. The genes are TRBV25-1 and TRBJ2-3, with 7 bases identical to TRBD2. The CDR3 totals 15 residues. Trimming at V came to 6 bases and at J to 2 bases, leaving 8 bases not matched to a gene. CDR1 MGHDK and CDR2 SYGVNS come from the germline V gene. This CDR3 reads CASRAWGGDTDTQYF. For the CDR3, the DNA is TGTGCCAGCAGGGCTTGGGGAGGGGACACAGATACGCAGTATTTT.

Written as DNA, the CDR3 is TGCGCCAGCAGTGATGGCAGAAATCGTGAAGCTTTCTTT. Translation: CASSDGRNREAFF. The V call is TRBV10-1, the J call TRBJ1-1, with D hard to call. Germline CDR1 is WNHNN and CDR2 is SYGVQD (reference sequence). This CDR3 spans 13 amino acids. The V end lost 3 bases, the J end lost 7 bases, and 12 bases lay between the germline ends.

Only a few counts were recorded for this clonotype. Being one base from a much bigger clone, this may be a read error. V gene TRBV12-3 or TRBV12-4 combines with J gene TRBJ2-2; 13 nucleotides match TRBD2. The CDR3 has 19 amino acids. The CDR3 spells CASSSTPGLAGVRTEELFF. The CDR3 coding sequence is TGTGCCAGCAGTTCAACGCCCGGACTAGCGGGAGTACGCACCGAGGAGCTGTTTTTT.

This clonotype occurred many times. The CDR3 loop is CASSLLRNYGYTF. DNA of the CDR3: TGTGCCAGCAGTTTACTACGAAATTATGGCTACACCTTC. This chain joins TRBV28 and TRBJ1-2; D gene uncertain. The V gene's germline CDR1 is MDHEN and CDR2 SYDVKM. V was clipped by 2 bases and J by 5 bases, with 9 bases between them. This CDR3 comprises 13 residues.

There are many counts of this clonotype. The V and J genes are TRBV7-8 and TRBJ2-1; TRBD1 aligns across 8 bases. The V gene's germline CDR1 is SGHVS and CDR2 FQNEAQ. The CDR3 runs to 20 residues. V was pared by 1 base and J by 2 bases, with 16 bases of the junction left unmatched. The CDR3: CASSLVESLGGRGPYNEQFF. The CDR3 region has the DNA TGTGCCAGCAGCTTAGTCGAGTCGTTGGGCGGCAGGGGGCCCTACAATGAGCAGTTCTTC.

This clonotype was found many times. The chain links TRBV2 to TRBJ1-4, with D tentatively TRBD1 (5 bases). From germline, CDR1 is SNHLY and CDR2 FYNNEI. The CDR3 contains 13 residues. Trimming pared 4 bases from V and 7 bases from J, leaving 10 bases between. The CDR3: CASSGQGIEKLFF. CDR3 nucleotide sequence: TGTGCCAGCAGTGGGCAGGGTATTGAAAAACTGTTTTTT.